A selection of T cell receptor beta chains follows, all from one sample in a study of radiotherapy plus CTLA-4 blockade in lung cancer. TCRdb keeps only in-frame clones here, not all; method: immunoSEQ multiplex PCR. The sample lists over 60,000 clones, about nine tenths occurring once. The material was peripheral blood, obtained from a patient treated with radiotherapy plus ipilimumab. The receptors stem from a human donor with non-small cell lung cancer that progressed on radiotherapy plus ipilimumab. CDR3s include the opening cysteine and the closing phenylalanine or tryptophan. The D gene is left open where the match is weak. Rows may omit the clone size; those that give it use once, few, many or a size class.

CDR3 DNA: TGTGCCAGCAGCACCGGGACTAGCGGGGGAGAGACCCAGTACTTC
CDR3 protein: CASSTGTSGGETQYF
V gene: TRBV9
clone size: -
J gene: TRBJ2-5
D gene: TRBD2

CDR3 DNA: TGTGCCAGCAGTGTTGGATTACAAAGGATCGAGCAGTACTTC
CDR3 protein: CASSVGLQRIEQYF
V gene: TRBV2
clone size: -
J gene: TRBJ2-7
D gene: -

CDR3 DNA: TGTGCCAGCAGCCCGCGGACTAGCGGGAGTGGGGAGACCCAGTACTTC
CDR3 protein: CASSPRTSGSGETQYF
V gene: TRBV13
clone size: -
J gene: TRBJ2-5
D gene: TRBD2

CDR3 DNA: TGTGCCAGCACGACAACCGGGACATCGCATGGCTACACCTTC
CDR3 protein: CASTTTGTSHGYTF
V gene: TRBV28
clone size: -
J gene: TRBJ1-2
D gene: -

CDR3 DNA: TGTGCCAGCAGCTTAACCTGGGGGGGCGAGCAGTACTTC
CDR3 protein: CASSLTWGGEQYF
V gene: TRBV7-3
clone size: -
J gene: TRBJ2-7
D gene: TRBD2

CDR3 DNA: TGTGCCAGCAGCCCAACAGGGATGAGGGACACTGAAGCTTTCTTT
CDR3 protein: CASSPTGMRDTEAFF
V gene: TRBV7-2
clone size: -
J gene: TRBJ1-1
D gene: -

CDR3 DNA: TGTGCCAGCAGCTTAGGTCGTATAATGAACACTGAAGCTTTCTTT
CDR3 protein: CASSLGRIMNTEAFF
V gene: TRBV11-2
clone size: -
J gene: TRBJ1-1
D gene: -

CDR3 DNA: TGTGCCAGTGAAGAAGCGGTCAACTATGGCTACACCTTC
CDR3 protein: CASEEAVNYGYTF
V gene: TRBV19
clone size: -
J gene: TRBJ1-2
D gene: -

CDR3 DNA: TGTGCCAGCAGTGTACTAGATTCCTACGAGCAGTACTTC
CDR3 protein: CASSVLDSYEQYF
V gene: TRBV2
clone size: once
J gene: TRBJ2-7
D gene: -

CDR3 DNA: TGTGCCAGCAGCTTAGAGCGTGCTCGCGGAGGGGCCTACGAGCAGTACTTC
CDR3 protein: CASSLERARGGAYEQYF
V gene: TRBV7-8
clone size: -
J gene: TRBJ2-7
D gene: -

CDR3 DNA: TGCGCCAGCAGCCAAGTCCTAGGGCCCCAGCATTTT
CDR3 protein: CASSQVLGPQHF
V gene: TRBV4-1
clone size: -
J gene: TRBJ1-5
D gene: -

CDR3 DNA: TGTGCTAGCAGCTTAGCAGGGGATCAGCCCCAGCATTTT
CDR3 protein: CASSLAGDQPQHF
V gene: TRBV7-7
clone size: -
J gene: TRBJ1-5
D gene: -

CDR3 DNA: TGTGCCAGCAGTTTTGGGTTTTCCGGGACAGGGTTGTACGAGCAGTACTTC
CDR3 protein: CASSFGFSGTGLYEQYF
V gene: TRBV27
clone size: -
J gene: TRBJ2-7
D gene: TRBD1

CDR3 DNA: TGTGCCAGCAGTGAATTTATTGGAAACACCATATATTTT
CDR3 protein: CASSEFIGNTIYF
V gene: TRBV6-1
clone size: -
J gene: TRBJ1-3
D gene: -

CDR3 DNA: TGTGCCAGCAGTGAGGGGCAATGGAGCAATCAGCCCCAGCATTTT
CDR3 protein: CASSEGQWSNQPQHF
V gene: TRBV2
clone size: -
J gene: TRBJ1-5
D gene: -

CDR3 DNA: TGTGCCAGCAAAACAGGGTTCTCTATGAACACTGAAGCTTTCTTT
CDR3 protein: CASKTGFSMNTEAFF
V gene: TRBV2
clone size: -
J gene: TRBJ1-1
D gene: -

CDR3 DNA: TGCGCCAGCAGCTTGGTTGGCTTTTCCACTGAAGCTTTCTTT
CDR3 protein: CASSLVGFSTEAFF
V gene: TRBV5-1
clone size: few
J gene: TRBJ1-1
D gene: -

CDR3 DNA: TGCGCCAGCAGCTTGGCTTCGGGGTTGGATACGCAGTATTTT
CDR3 protein: CASSLASGLDTQYF
V gene: TRBV5-1
clone size: -
J gene: TRBJ2-3
D gene: -

CDR3 DNA: TGTGCCAGCAGTGCCGGGACTGCCTCTGGAAACACCATATATTTT
CDR3 protein: CASSAGTASGNTIYF
V gene: TRBV6-5
clone size: -
J gene: TRBJ1-3
D gene: -

CDR3 DNA: TGTGCCAGCAGTTACGGGACTAGCGACACAGATACGCAGTATTTT
CDR3 protein: CASSYGTSDTDTQYF
V gene: TRBV6-5
clone size: once
J gene: TRBJ2-3
D gene: TRBD2

CDR3 DNA: TGTGCCAGCAGTCCAGCCGGGACAGCCGTTGAGGAGCAGTACTTC
CDR3 protein: CASSPAGTAVEEQYF
V gene: TRBV28
clone size: -
J gene: TRBJ2-7
D gene: TRBD1

CDR3 DNA: TGTGCCAGCACCCGAAGTGGTAACACTGAAGCTTTCTTT
CDR3 protein: CASTRSGNTEAFF
V gene: TRBV7-9
clone size: -
J gene: TRBJ1-1
D gene: -

CDR3 DNA: TGTGCCATCAGTGAGTCCATAGCGGGAGGGCCCGGGGAGCTGTTTTTT
CDR3 protein: CAISESIAGGPGELFF
V gene: TRBV10-3
clone size: -
J gene: TRBJ2-2
D gene: TRBD2

CDR3 DNA: TGTGCCAGCAGATCAGTCCCCGCCATGAACACTGAAGCTTTCTTT
CDR3 protein: CASRSVPAMNTEAFF
V gene: TRBV27
clone size: -
J gene: TRBJ1-1
D gene: -

CDR3 DNA: TGCGCCAGCAGGTATGGGGACGGGGCCAACGTCCTGACTTTC
CDR3 protein: CASRYGDGANVLTF
V gene: TRBV5-1
clone size: -
J gene: TRBJ2-6
D gene: -

CDR3 DNA: TGTGCCAGCAGCTTATTTTTCACAGATACGCAGTATTTT
CDR3 protein: CASSLFFTDTQYF
V gene: TRBV7-3
clone size: -
J gene: TRBJ2-3
D gene: -

CDR3 DNA: TGTGCCAGCAGCTGGGACAGGCTCACCTACGAGCAGTACTTC
CDR3 protein: CASSWDRLTYEQYF
V gene: TRBV11-2
clone size: once
J gene: TRBJ2-7
D gene: TRBD1

CDR3 DNA: TGTGCCAGCGGGCGACTATCTAGACCCTACGAGCAGTACTTC
CDR3 protein: CASGRLSRPYEQYF
V gene: TRBV2
clone size: -
J gene: TRBJ2-7
D gene: -

CDR3 DNA: TGTGCCAGCAGCGTAGAGGGATATTACACAGATACGCAGTATTTT
CDR3 protein: CASSVEGYYTDTQYF
V gene: TRBV9
clone size: -
J gene: TRBJ2-3
D gene: -

CDR3 DNA: TGTGCCAGCAGTTTACAGGGACTAGCGGGAATGAATGAGCAGTTCTTC
CDR3 protein: CASSLQGLAGMNEQFF
V gene: TRBV27
clone size: once
J gene: TRBJ2-1
D gene: TRBD2

CDR3 DNA: TGTGCCAGCAGCACCGGCGCTTCCCACGGCTACACCTTC
CDR3 protein: CASSTGASHGYTF
V gene: TRBV6-5
clone size: -
J gene: TRBJ1-2
D gene: -

CDR3 DNA: TGTGCCAGCAGCCCCGGACTAGCGGGAGCTGGGAATGAGCAGTTCTTC
CDR3 protein: CASSPGLAGAGNEQFF
V gene: TRBV5-4
clone size: -
J gene: TRBJ2-1
D gene: TRBD2

CDR3 DNA: TGTGCCAGCAGCTCCGGGACGATCGGAACCGGGGAGCTGTTTTTT
CDR3 protein: CASSSGTIGTGELFF
V gene: TRBV7-3
clone size: -
J gene: TRBJ2-2
D gene: -

CDR3 DNA: TGTGCCAGCAGTCGCTCGGGTATCGGCTATGGCTACACCTTC
CDR3 protein: CASSRSGIGYGYTF
V gene: TRBV6-5
clone size: -
J gene: TRBJ1-2
D gene: -

CDR3 DNA: TGTGCCAGTAGTCTCACTCCGGTCTTAGGACAAGAGACCCAGTACTTC
CDR3 protein: CASSLTPVLGQETQYF
V gene: TRBV19
clone size: -
J gene: TRBJ2-5
D gene: -

CDR3 DNA: TGCGCCAGCAGCTTGTTTATTCTGACAGATTACAATGAGCAGTTCTTC
CDR3 protein: CASSLFILTDYNEQFF
V gene: TRBV5-1
clone size: once
J gene: TRBJ2-1
D gene: -

CDR3 DNA: TGCGCCAGCAGCTTGGGACAGGGTTCCAGGCAGAGGGGCACAGATACGCAGTATTTT
CDR3 protein: CASSLGQGSRQRGTDTQYF
V gene: TRBV5-1
clone size: -
J gene: TRBJ2-3
D gene: TRBD1

CDR3 DNA: TGTGCCAGCTCACCGGCGGCGGGAGTGAACACCGGGGAGCTGTTTTTT
CDR3 protein: CASSPAAGVNTGELFF
V gene: TRBV18
clone size: -
J gene: TRBJ2-2
D gene: TRBD2

CDR3 DNA: TGCAGCGTTGAAACAGGGGCCGGGGCCAACGTCCTGACTTTC
CDR3 protein: CSVETGAGANVLTF
V gene: TRBV29-1
clone size: -
J gene: TRBJ2-6
D gene: TRBD1

CDR3 DNA: TGTGCCGTCCCTCCCAGCGCAGGGGGAAAAGAGACCCAGTACTTC
CDR3 protein: CAVPPSAGGKETQYF
V gene: TRBV7-9
clone size: -
J gene: TRBJ2-5
D gene: TRBD1

CDR3 DNA: TGTGCCAGCAGACGGGGACAGGGGGCGCTTCTCTACAATGAGCAGTTCTTC
CDR3 protein: CASRRGQGALLYNEQFF
V gene: TRBV27
clone size: once
J gene: TRBJ2-1
D gene: TRBD1

CDR3 DNA: TGTGCCAGCAGCTTAGAACGGAATAGCAATCAGCCCCAGCATTTT
CDR3 protein: CASSLERNSNQPQHF
V gene: TRBV7-2
clone size: -
J gene: TRBJ1-5
D gene: -

CDR3 DNA: TGTGCCAGCAGTCCCTGGACAGGTCAGGGCACTGAAGCTTTCTTT
CDR3 protein: CASSPWTGQGTEAFF
V gene: TRBV27
clone size: -
J gene: TRBJ1-1
D gene: TRBD1

CDR3 DNA: TGTGCCAGCAGCGTAGTCTCAGGCTCTGAAGCTTTCTTT
CDR3 protein: CASSVVSGSEAFF
V gene: TRBV9
clone size: few
J gene: TRBJ1-1
D gene: -

CDR3 DNA: TGTGCCAGCTCACCACCTCCAGAGGGTTACTATCAGCCCCAGCATTTT
CDR3 protein: CASSPPPEGYYQPQHF
V gene: TRBV18
clone size: -
J gene: TRBJ1-5
D gene: -

CDR3 DNA: TGTGCCAGCGGGGCAATTTTGGGAGCCGACTTCCAAGAGACCCAGTACTTC
CDR3 protein: CASGAILGADFQETQYF
V gene: TRBV28
clone size: -
J gene: TRBJ2-5
D gene: -

CDR3 DNA: TGTGCCAGCAGGGGGCGACTAGCGGGAGGGAAAAGCACAGATACGCAGTATTTT
CDR3 protein: CASRGRLAGGKSTDTQYF
V gene: TRBV2
clone size: once
J gene: TRBJ2-3
D gene: TRBD2

CDR3 DNA: TGCGCCAGCACCCTCACGTTAGAGGTAGGGACTGAAGCTTTCTTT
CDR3 protein: CASTLTLEVGTEAFF
V gene: TRBV5-1
clone size: -
J gene: TRBJ1-1
D gene: -

CDR3 DNA: TGTGCCAGCAGTCCCAAAGGCCCAGATACGCAGTATTTT
CDR3 protein: CASSPKGPDTQYF
V gene: TRBV7-9
clone size: few
J gene: TRBJ2-3
D gene: -

CDR3 DNA: TGTGCCAGCAGCCCCCGGACGGGGGTTATGAACACTGAAGCTTTCTTT
CDR3 protein: CASSPRTGVMNTEAFF
V gene: TRBV7-3
clone size: -
J gene: TRBJ1-1
D gene: -

CDR3 DNA: TGTGCCAGCAGCTCGAGCGGGGGAAACACCATATATTTT
CDR3 protein: CASSSSGGNTIYF
V gene: TRBV9
clone size: few
J gene: TRBJ1-3
D gene: -

CDR3 DNA: TGTGCCAGCAGCTTTAGGGCAGGGGAGAGAAATCAGCCCCAGCATTTT
CDR3 protein: CASSFRAGERNQPQHF
V gene: TRBV7-2
clone size: -
J gene: TRBJ1-5
D gene: -

CDR3 DNA: TGCGCCAGCAGCCAGGGACAGGAGGCTGAAGCTTTCTTT
CDR3 protein: CASSQGQEAEAFF
V gene: TRBV4-1
clone size: -
J gene: TRBJ1-1
D gene: TRBD1

CDR3 DNA: TGTGCCAGCAGCTTCCTCAGAGAACCGGGAATCTACACAGATACGCAGTATTTT
CDR3 protein: CASSFLREPGIYTDTQYF
V gene: TRBV7-9
clone size: -
J gene: TRBJ2-3
D gene: -

CDR3 DNA: TGTGCCAGCAGCCTCACAGGGTTGAATGGCTACACCTTC
CDR3 protein: CASSLTGLNGYTF
V gene: TRBV21-1
clone size: -
J gene: TRBJ1-2
D gene: -

CDR3 DNA: TGCAGCGTTGATGGCAGGGGCACAGATACGCAGTATTTT
CDR3 protein: CSVDGRGTDTQYF
V gene: TRBV29-1
clone size: -
J gene: TRBJ2-3
D gene: -

CDR3 DNA: TGTGCCAGCAAACGGTGGGGCCCGGGTAGCATTCAGTACTTC
CDR3 protein: CASKRWGPGSIQYF
V gene: TRBV28
clone size: -
J gene: TRBJ2-4
D gene: -

CDR3 DNA: TGTGCCAGCAGTTCGGACACTAGCTGGAGCTCCTACGAGCAGTACTTC
CDR3 protein: CASSSDTSWSSYEQYF
V gene: TRBV7-9
clone size: few
J gene: TRBJ2-7
D gene: -

CDR3 DNA: TGTGCCAGCTCACCATCTAGCGGGAGGGAATCTGGGGCCAACGTCCTGACTTTC
CDR3 protein: CASSPSSGRESGANVLTF
V gene: TRBV18
clone size: -
J gene: TRBJ2-6
D gene: TRBD2

CDR3 DNA: TGTGCCAGCAGCTCCCCCGCCGAGAGAGGGACCTCAGATACGCAGTATTTT
CDR3 protein: CASSSPAERGTSDTQYF
V gene: TRBV5-4
clone size: -
J gene: TRBJ2-3
D gene: -